A single sample gave rise to the 19 T cell receptor beta chains below, sequenced in a study of T cells in Graves' hyperthyroidism and ophthalmopathy. Amplification targeted TCR beta CDR3 regions from RNA transcripts. Carried out on the TCR CDR3, a first-round RT-PCR used the HTBI primer set. Using its own MiXCR run on the multiplex PCR reads, TCRdb lists one record per CDR3 protein. In the table there are about 840,000 distinct CDR3 sequences, about 38% of which are singletons. Sequenced sample: blood. The receptor set was obtained from a man between 18 and 29 years old with Graves' hyperthyroidism.

This sequence joins TRBV6-1 and TRBJ2-7; D unclear. The V gene's germline CDR1 is MNHNS and CDR2 SASEGT. The CDR3 is 14 residues long. V was shortened by 1 base and J by 3 bases, with 10 bases between the two germline ends. CDR3 nucleotides: TGTGCCAGCAGTGAAGGGCACGAGCACTACGAGCAGTACTTC. Its translation is CASSEGHEHYEQYF.

This clonotype was detected only a few times. The chain combines TRBV19 with TRBJ1-1, with 8 positions matching TRBD1. The CDR3 is made up of 14 amino acids. Germline trimming cut 7 bases from V and 1 base from J; bases unmatched to any gene: 5. From germline, CDR1 is LNHDA and CDR2 SQIVND (reference sequence). CDR3: CASNRGLGNTEAFF. CDR3 coding DNA: TGTGCCAGTAACAGGGGGTTAGGGAACACTGAAGCTTTCTTT.

The V call is TRBV6-5, the J call TRBJ1-5; weak D call: TRBD1 (6 bases). The V and J ends lost 2 bases and 3 bases respectively, with 11 bases between them. In germline, CDR1 is MNHEY, CDR2 SVGAGI. This CDR3 is 15 amino acids long. The CDR3 reads CASSYQGHNNQPQHF. The CDR3 DNA reads TGTGCCAGCAGTTACCAGGGGCATAACAATCAGCCCCAGCATTTT.

This clonotype was counted a few times. The rearrangement joins TRBV20-1 to TRBJ2-7, with TRBD1 as a possible D gene (6 bases). Trimming stripped 6 bases from V and 9 bases from J, with 21 bases between. The CDR3 totals 13 residues. Looked up from germline, CDR1 is DFQATT and CDR2 is SNEGSKA (reference sequence). This chain's CDR3 is CSAPGEGVDTQYF. CDR3 DNA sequence: TGCAGTGCCCCTGGCGAGGGGGTGGATACGCAGTACTTC.

This clonotype was seen at least ten times. The rearrangement joins TRBV29-1 to TRBJ1-5, with TRBD1 as a possible D gene (5 bases). Trimming cost V 4 bases and J 4 bases, with 11 bases left between them. This CDR3 comprises 13 residues. The germline V gene has CDR1 SQVTM and CDR2 ANQGSEA. The chain's CDR3 is CSVAATENQPQHF. In nucleotides, the CDR3 is TGCAGCGTTGCGGCGACAGAAAATCAGCCCCAGCATTTT.

A few counts support this clonotype. The gene calls are TRBV29-1 and TRBJ2-7; TRBD2 might be the D (5 bases). V lost 1 base and J 6 bases, leaving 10 bases between the germline ends. CDR3 length: 12 amino acids. Per germline, CDR1 SQVTM and CDR2 ANQGSEA. The CDR3 nucleotides are TGCAGCGTTGAAGGGGAGCTAACCGAGCAGTACTTC. It yields the protein CSVEGELTEQYF.

This clonotype was seen more than once but under ten times. The chain employs TRBV20-1 and TRBJ2-7, with 7 nucleotides matching TRBD1. Trimming took 1 base from V and 2 from J; bases not matched to a gene: 5. Germline assignment: CDR1 DFQATT and CDR2 SNEGSKA (reference sequence). The CDR3 runs 14 residues. Written as DNA, the CDR3 is TGCAGTGCTAGAGTGGAGACAGGGACCTACGAGCAGTACTTC. Its translation: CSARVETGTYEQYF.

This chain connects TRBV19 to TRBJ2-2; D unclear. Trimming pared 6 bases from V and 1 base from J, leaving 12 bases between. This CDR3 is built from 15 residues. CDR1 and CDR2 (germline): LNHDA, SQIVND (reference sequence). DNA for the CDR3: TGTGCCAGTAGGGGATGGACGGGGAACACCGGGGAGCTGTTTTTT. Its protein product is CASRGWTGNTGELFF.

This clonotype was detected ten times or more. The chain links TRBV29-1 to TRBJ1-2, with D perhaps matching TRBD1 (6 bases). There are 12 residues in the CDR3. Germline values: CDR1 SQVTM, CDR2 ANQGSEA. V was trimmed by 4 bases and J by 6 bases, leaving 12 bases between them. The CDR3: CSVAQGLNGYTF. CDR3 nucleotide sequence: TGCAGCGTTGCACAGGGATTGAATGGCTACACCTTC.

This clonotype was seen ten or more times. The V call is TRBV29-1, the J call TRBJ2-2; no reliable D call. This CDR3 spans 11 amino acids. Trimming took 2 bases from V and 7 from J, leaving 5 bases between them. Germline-derived CDR1 and CDR2 are SQVTM and ANQGSEA. CDR3: CSVEWNGELFF. The CDR3 DNA follows: TGCAGCGTTGAATGGAACGGGGAGCTGTTTTTT.

The rearrangement joins TRBV10-3 to TRBJ2-5, with 7 bases identical to TRBD1. The junction had 2 bases not matched to a gene; V was cut back by 2 bases and J by 5 bases. The germline V gene has CDR1 ENHRY and CDR2 SYGVKD. The CDR3 loop spans 13 amino acids. CDR3 bases: TGTGCCATCAGTGAGAAGGGGGCTGAGACCCAGTACTTC. Translated, it gives CAISEKGAETQYF.

This chain links TRBV15 with TRBJ2-7; no firm D call. V was shortened by 3 bases and J by 0 bases, with 9 bases between the two germline ends. Germline V gives CDR1 LNHNV, CDR2 YYDKDF (reference sequence). There are 14 residues in the CDR3. Here the CDR3 DNA reads TGTGCCACCAGCAGTGAGAGCAGCTCCTACGAGCAGTACTTC. Protein sequence: CATSSESSSYEQYF.

This clonotype was detected only a few times. The chain uses TRBV7-3 and TRBJ2-7; D perhaps matches TRBD2 (5 bases). The CDR3 consists of 13 residues. Trimming took 4 bases from V and 5 from J, leaving 12 bases between them. Germline V lookup: CDR1 SGHTA, CDR2 FQGTGA. CDR3 nucleotide sequence: TGTGCCAGCAGCTCTGGCGGGTTCAACGAGCAGTACTTC. Amino acids: CASSSGGFNEQYF.

This clonotype was seen only a few times. The chain couples TRBV19 to TRBJ2-7; weak D call: TRBD1 (5 bases). This CDR3 contains 13 residues. Trimming took 5 bases from V and 0 from J, leaving 8 bases between them. Germline V gene lookup returns CDR1 LNHDA and CDR2 SQIVND (reference sequence). CDR3 in amino acids: CASSDSYSYEQYF. DNA for the CDR3: TGTGCCAGTAGTGACAGTTACTCCTACGAGCAGTACTTC.

This clonotype was observed a few times. The chain recombines TRBV2 with TRBJ2-7; D call uncertain. The CDR3 runs to 11 residues. Trimming took off 8 bases at V and 2 bases at J, with 7 bases between the two ends. Germline V gene data show CDR1 as SNHLY and CDR2 as FYNNEI. The CDR3 DNA follows: TGTGCCAGCGGGTGGGCCTACGAGCAGTACTTC. Amino acids: CASGWAYEQYF.

The chain links TRBV7-3 to TRBJ2-7, with D perhaps matching TRBD2 (5 bases). The J call is in doubt because the DNA end fits TRBJ2-1 better. This CDR3 comprises 14 residues. Germline V gives CDR1 SGHTA, CDR2 FQGTGA. The CDR3 coding sequence is TGTGCCAGCAGCTTAGGTGGACTTTACAATGAGCAGTTCTTC. Protein product: CASSLGGLYNEQFF.

This clonotype was seen a handful of times. This chain uses TRBV12-3 or TRBV12-4 with TRBJ2-7, with D perhaps matching TRBD1 (6 bases). CDR3 length: 13 residues. With 5 bases removed from V and 4 bases from J, the gap between germline ends came to 12 bases. The CDR3 spells CASSPLRGYEQYF. For the CDR3, the DNA is TGTGCCAGCAGTCCCTTGAGGGGGTACGAGCAGTACTTC.

This clonotype was counted between two and nine times. The rearrangement uses TRBV6-1 and TRBJ1-4; D unresolved. Trimming left V 5 bases short and J 3 bases short, with 13 bases between. This CDR3 is built from 15 residues. Germline-derived CDR1 and CDR2 are MNHNS and SASEGT. This CDR3 is CASSYSNGANEKLFF. The DNA of the CDR3 is TGTGCCAGCAGTTACTCGAACGGGGCTAATGAAAAACTGTTTTTT.

The rearrangement links TRBV25-1 to TRBJ2-2; 10 bases match TRBD1. Trimming at V came to 8 bases and at J to 4 bases, leaving 10 bases not matched to a gene. Per the germline V gene, CDR1 is MGHDK and CDR2 is SYGVNS. This CDR3 spans 16 amino acids. CDR3 nucleotide sequence: TGTGCCAGCGTCTCGACAGGGGGCGGTGTCACCGGGGAGCTGTTTTTT. Residues: CASVSTGGGVTGELFF.